A single sample is the source of the 5 T cell receptor beta chains below, sequenced in a study of OX40 agonist ivuxolimab in advanced cancers. The protocol was immunoSEQ multiplex PCR, while the TCRdb copy is restricted to in-frame clones and leaves out a portion. The sample includes about 100,000 clones, around 93% seen only once; the top ten take 0.54%. The material was CD4+ or CD8+ T cells sorted from blood, obtained in a trial of the OX40 agonist ivuxolimab. These receptors were obtained from an adult with an advanced solid tumor such as melanoma, head and neck, liver or kidney cancer.

The chain links TRBV5-1 to TRBJ1-1; D perhaps matches TRBD1 (5 bases). Trimming shortened V by 6 bases and J by 1 base, and 13 bases separated the two germline ends. Germline CDR1 reads SGHRS; CDR2 reads YFSETQ. The length of the CDR3 is 14 residues. The CDR3 is CASTPGTANTEAFF. The CDR3 DNA sequence: TGCGCCAGCACCCCCGGGACGGCGAACACTGAAGCTTTCTTT.

V gene TRBV11-3 combines with J gene TRBJ2-7; the match to TRBD2 covers 10 bases. The V segment lost 5 bases and the J segment 1 base; nucleotides outside the gene matches: 11. The CDR3 loop spans 17 amino acids. Germline V gives CDR1 SGHNT, CDR2 YENEEA. CDR3 nucleotide sequence: TGTGCCAGCAGCGCCGGGCGTAGCGGGAGGTTTTCCTACGAGCAGTACTTC. Translating gives CASSAGRSGRFSYEQYF. The full variable domain, with the rest looked up from reference TRBV11-3 and TRBJ2-7, is EAGVVQSPRYKIIEKKQPVAFWCNPISGHNTLYWYLQNLGQGPELLIRYENEEAVDDSQLPKDRFSAERLKGVDSTLKIQPAELGDSAVYLCASSAGRSGRFSYEQYFGPGTRLTVT.

The count of this clone is one. The chain has TRBV7-2 and TRBJ2-1, with no clear D. Trimming shortened V by 0 bases and J by 6 bases, and 9 bases separated the two germline ends. The CDR3 totals 14 residues. CDR1 and CDR2 (germline): SGHTA, FQGNSA. CDR3 amino acids: CASSLARLTNEQFF. Written as DNA, the CDR3 is TGTGCCAGCAGCTTAGCGCGGCTCACCAATGAGCAGTTCTTC.

The chain links TRBV5-4 to TRBJ1-4; TRBD1 might be the D (5 bases). Germline values: CDR1 SGHNT, CDR2 YYREEE (reference sequence). The CDR3 covers 15 residues. The V gene lost 3 bases and the J gene lost 5 bases, with 14 bases spanning the gap. CDR3 residues: CASSSGGSGNEKLFF. As DNA, the CDR3 is TGTGCCAGCAGCTCGGGGGGGAGCGGGAATGAAAAACTGTTTTTT.

V usage is TRBV4-1 and J usage is TRBJ1-6; 7 bases fit TRBD1. The CDR3 extends over 12 amino acids. V lost 8 bases, J lost 8 bases, and 3 bases stayed unmatched. CDR1 is MGHRA and CDR2 is YSYEKL in the germline V gene. The CDR3 DNA sequence: TGCGCCAGCGCTACAGGGGATTCACCCCTCCACTTT. This sequence encodes CASATGDSPLHF.